This entry features one T cell receptor beta chain sequence. This record belongs to a study of blood T cell repertoires in COVID-19. Method: immunoSEQ multiplex PCR; TCRdb's copy keeps in-frame clones and lacks some. The sample has approximately 330,000 clones; around 90% are singletons. Germline CDR1 is SGHTA and CDR2 is FQGNSA. This CDR3 has 14 amino acids. Trimming removed 8 bases from V and 2 bases from J, with 13 bases in between. The specimen was peripheral blood. The rearrangement links TRBV7-2 to TRBJ1-5, with D uncertain. The clonotype comes from a woman between 40 and 50 years old with COVID-19, enrolled during active disease. CDR3 nucleotides: TGTGCCAGCCTCAAGGAGATCGGCAATCAGCCCCAGCATTTT. Amino acids: CASLKEIGNQPQHF.